This T cell receptor (beta chain) was observed in a study of human T cells and chemical hapten exposure (dated by TCRdb to the early 2020s). Broadly, across the study: For sensitization, 2% DPC in acetone was applied to a roughly 2 cm by roughly 2 cm area of upper inner arm skin. Blood samples were taken from patients before sensitization (week 0) and then at 2, 6 and about 24 weeks after DPC sensitization. Peripheral blood TCR repertoire changes were tracked in vivo in alopecia patients during primary and secondary sensitization to the hapten diphenylcyclopropenone (DPC). Libraries were pooled for sequencing, and variation in per-sample TCR yields was attributed mainly to small differences in library volumes within the pool. Patch testing on the upper back used Finn chambers containing 0.01% DPC, with scoring done after 6 days according to International Contact Dermatitis Research Group standards. Weekly therapeutic DPC doses were additionally applied to the scalp of patients throughout the roughly 25-week study period. Under 30 alopecia patients gave blood for TCR sequencing at one to four time points (pre-sensitization, 2, 6 and 24 weeks). The patient cohort, mostly female, included alopecia areata with under or over 50% scalp involvement, alopecia totalis and alopecia universalis. Results the study describes overall, beyond this receptor: Significantly more large CDR3 similarity clusters were formed by expanded TCRs than by pre-sensitization or healthy control sets, consistent with antigen-driven responses. Alopecia, a presumed autoimmune disease, was present in all patients, so the immune response of the patients might differ from that of healthy individuals. DPC sensitization did not change the number of TCRs with a frequency above 1 in 1000, and there was no evidence of changes in global repertoire structure. Repeated subsampling changed both the strength of the expansion versus patch-test correlation and the threshold at which that correlation became significant. A positive correlation was found between the number of PT1 expanded TCRs and patch test score, with significance reached at thresholds 8, 16 and 32 but not 4.

This clonotype was observed at least ten times. Its antigen is unknown. Within one base of it there is no much larger clone, and no base qualities were kept. The time point label, as the study defines it: pre-sensitization, week 0. The sample's treatment or condition label is to be understood as: therapeutic diphenylcyclopropenone sensitization with weekly scalp DPC. Blood at each patch-test visit was drawn before the patch test was applied. Patients were eligible if aged 18 to 70, diagnosed with alopecia and judged suitable for DPC therapy, and pregnant patients were excluded. Total RNA was extracted from unfractionated whole blood collected in Tempus Blood RNA tubes. The library was generated by RACE. The data were produced on a NextSeq 500. During library preparation, unique molecular identifiers were attached to individual cDNA molecules so that TCRs could be counted in a quantitative, reproducible way. Both TCR alpha and TCR beta chains were sequenced from each blood RNA sample. Per the source publication's procedure: A median of approximately 100,000 TCRs per sample was observed, with a range of 23,224 to 690,600. The Decombinator software suite was used to annotate the V, J and CDR3 of the TCR reads. To make PS versus PT1 abundance plots, every sample was subsampled to the same number of TCRs (28,000). Expanded TCRs were defined as absent before sensitization and observed at least eight times at the 2-week time point. In-frame beta chains were kept once TCRdb had trimmed the public reads at Q25 with fastp and called clones with MiXCR. Each CDR3 protein gets just one entry, which takes the most common genes and DNA from the rows behind it. For this entry, the V and J calls and clone size follow TCRdb and not the study's own pipeline. This sample comprises some 400,000 distinct CDR3 sequences, 5% to 6.5% of them detected only once. 2% to 3% of the sample rests with the top ten.

The clonotype was recovered from a woman in her fifties or sixties with alopecia areata. Some clones in this sample may be carry-over from other donors' samples. Sequences were derived from whole blood, sampled in connection with sensitization to the hapten diphenylcyclopropenone (DPC).

The CDR3 region reads CASSFVSANYGYTF. The DNA sequence reads TGTGCCAGCAGTTTTGTCAGTGCTAACTATGGCTACACCTTC. The chain links TRBV12-3 or TRBV12-4 with TRBJ1-2; no D gene is confidently identified. V gives up 3 bases and J gives up 0 bases, and the segment between their germline ends measures 8 bases. Counted from cysteine to phenylalanine, this CDR3 has 14 amino acids. The retained sequence is limited to the CDR3, 42 bases, with the frame set at the first base.